This TCR beta chain is from a study of OX40 agonist ivuxolimab in advanced cancers. Sequencing used immunoSEQ multiplex PCR; TCRdb keeps in-frame clones, though not all of them. The sample contains 35,000 to 45,000 clones, more than 75% of which appear only once. The CDR3 is 15 residues long. The V segment lost 1 base and the J segment 6 bases; nucleotides outside the gene matches: 4. The germline V gene encodes CDR1 SGHRS and CDR2 YFSETQ. This sequence joins TRBV5-1 and TRBJ1-2; the match to TRBD1 covers 12 bases. This material consisted of CD4+ or CD8+ T cells sorted from blood, taken in a trial of the OX40 agonist ivuxolimab. The TCR originated in an adult with an advanced solid tumor such as melanoma, head and neck, liver or kidney cancer. CDR3 DNA: TGCGCCAGCAGCTTGAGGGGACAGGGGGCCAATGGCTACACCTTC. This encodes CASSLRGQGANGYTF.